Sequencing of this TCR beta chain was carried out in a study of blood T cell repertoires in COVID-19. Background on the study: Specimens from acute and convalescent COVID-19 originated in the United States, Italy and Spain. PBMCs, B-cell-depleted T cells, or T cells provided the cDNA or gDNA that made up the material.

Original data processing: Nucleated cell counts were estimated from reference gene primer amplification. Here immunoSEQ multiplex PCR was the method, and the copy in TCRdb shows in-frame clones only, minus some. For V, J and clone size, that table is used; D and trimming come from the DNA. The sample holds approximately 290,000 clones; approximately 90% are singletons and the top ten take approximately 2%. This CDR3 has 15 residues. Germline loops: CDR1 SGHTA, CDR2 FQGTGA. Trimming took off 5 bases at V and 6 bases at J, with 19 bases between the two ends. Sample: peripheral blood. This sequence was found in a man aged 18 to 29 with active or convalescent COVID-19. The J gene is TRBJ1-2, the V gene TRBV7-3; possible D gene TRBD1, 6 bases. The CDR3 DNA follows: TGTGCCAGCAGCCGTATACCAGGGGATAAGGATGGCTACACCTTC. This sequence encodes CASSRIPGDKDGYTF.